These 18 T cell receptor beta chains share one sample of origin, sequenced in a study of shared clonotypes between healthy human individuals. Using immunoSEQ multiplex PCR, the repertoire was profiled, and TCRdb retains in-frame clones only, with some absent. This table holds some 1.4 million clones, around 97% found once. The sample taken for sequencing was naive CD4+ T cells sorted from blood. As to subset: CD45RA+ positively selected. The source of these receptors is a man aged 25 to 40 in good health.

This clone was picked up one time. The chain is built from TRBV5-5 and TRBJ2-2, with 9 bases identical to TRBD1. Germline CDR1 SGHKS, CDR2 YYEKEE (reference sequence). This CDR3 region has 18 residues. Unmatched junction bases numbered 11, after V lost 0 bases and J lost 5 bases. The CDR3 protein is CASSLDGYRGRLTGELFF. The CDR3 DNA reads TGTGCCAGCAGCTTGGATGGATACAGGGGGCGCCTGACCGGGGAGCTGTTTTTT.

The gene calls are TRBV7-3 and TRBJ2-3; D possibly matches TRBD1 or TRBD2 (5 bases each). Trimming left V 4 bases short and J 5 bases short, with 13 bases between. Germline lookup yields CDR1 SGHTA and CDR2 FQGTGA. The CDR3 has 14 residues. The CDR3 DNA sequence: TGTGCCAGCAGCTCGGGGACGGGTGTAGATACGCAGTATTTT. This codes for CASSSGTGVDTQYF.

The CDR3 sequence: CASSERTSGRFYEQFF. CDR3 DNA sequence: TGTGCCAGCAGTGAACGGACTAGCGGGAGGTTCTATGAGCAGTTCTTC. The rearrangement links TRBV2 to TRBJ2-1, with 14 nucleotides matching TRBD2. The germline gives CDR1 SNHLY, CDR2 FYNNEI. The CDR3 is 16 amino acids. V trimming: 2 bases; J trimming: 8 bases; junction bases outside the gene matches: 5.

This clone was seen only once. The chain carries TRBV21-1 and TRBJ1-4. TRBV21-1 is an annotated pseudogene. This CDR3 is 16 amino acids long. DNA for the CDR3: TGTGCCAGCAGCAGACATCGGACCCCAGAACGGAAAATTAAGGTTTTT. Translated: CASSRHRTPERKIKVF.

The V gene is TRBV5-4, the J gene TRBJ2-3; 9 bases map to TRBD2. This CDR3 region has 16 residues. The germline CDR1 and CDR2 sequences are SGHNT and YYREEE (reference sequence). Losses at the gene ends were 0 bases for V and 7 bases for J; bases not matched to a gene: 9. CDR3 sequence: CASSLASGSGSNTQYF. DNA for the CDR3: TGTGCCAGCAGCTTGGCCTCTGGTAGCGGGAGTAATACGCAGTATTTT.

CDR3 protein: CASTRDRIQPQHF. In DNA form, the CDR3 reads TGCGCCAGCACCAGGGACAGGATTCAGCCCCAGCATTTT. The J gene is TRBJ1-5, the V gene TRBV10-2, with 8 bases identical to TRBD1. This CDR3 has 13 residues. The germline gives CDR1 WSHSY, CDR2 SAAADI. The J segment lost 6 bases and the V segment lost 7 bases, leaving 5 bases of the junction unmatched.

A note on this clone: The sample holds other DNA sequences that translate to the same CDR3. The rearrangement links TRBV7-9 to TRBJ2-3; TRBD1 matches at 9 bases. There are 15 residues in the CDR3. J was trimmed by 6 bases and V by 1 base; bases with no gene match: 5. Germline CDR1 reads SEHNR; CDR2 reads FQNEAQ (reference sequence). As DNA, the CDR3 is TGTGCCAGCAGCTTAGGTACAGGGGGCGCCGATACGCAGTATTTT. Translation: CASSLGTGGADTQYF.

V and J are TRBV5-1 and TRBJ2-7; 7 bases fit TRBD1. This CDR3 is 13 amino acids long. Losses at the gene ends were 0 bases for V and 6 bases for J; bases not matched to a gene: 3. Germline values: CDR1 SGHRS, CDR2 YFSETQ. CDR3 region: CASSLVTGAEQYF. In DNA form, the CDR3 reads TGCGCCAGCAGCTTGGTAACAGGGGCCGAGCAGTACTTC.

The sample holds one count of this clone. The V call is TRBV5-6, the J call TRBJ2-1; TRBD2 matches 16 bases. The CDR3 is made up of 18 amino acids. Germline V gene sequence: CDR1 SGHDT, CDR2 YYEEEE. V dropped 4 bases and J dropped 4; count of bases not matched to a gene: 8. The CDR3 region has the DNA TGTGCCAGCAGCGATCACAAGGGACTAGCGGGAGGGTACAATGAGCAGTTCTTC. Translated, it gives CASSDHKGLAGGYNEQFF.

This chain links TRBV18 with TRBJ1-2; 9 positions match TRBD1. Germline lookup yields CDR1 KGHSH and CDR2 LQKENI. This CDR3 region has 16 residues. V lost 3 bases and J lost 1; bases outside the gene matches: 6. CDR3 sequence reads: CASSPQQGADNYGYTF. Written as DNA, the CDR3 is TGTGCCAGCTCACCGCAACAGGGGGCGGATAACTATGGCTACACCTTC. Drawing the rest from reference TRBV18 and TRBJ1-2, the complete variable domain is NAGVMQNPRHLVRRRGQEARLRCSPMKGHSHVYWYRQLPEEGLKFMVYLQKENIIDESGMPKERFSAEFPKEGPSILRIQQVVRGDSAAYFCASSPQQGADNYGYTFGSGTRLTVV.

CDR3 loop: CASSPRTSGRSRTGELFF. The CDR3 bases are TGTGCCAGCAGCCCCCGGACTAGCGGGAGATCGCGGACCGGGGAGCTGTTTTTT. The chain uses TRBV7-8 and TRBJ2-2, with 13 bases fitting TRBD2. Looked up from germline, CDR1 is SGHVS and CDR2 is FQNEAQ. This CDR3 is built from 18 residues. The trim removed 5 bases at V and 5 bases at J, leaving 11 bases unmatched.

This sequence joins TRBV18 and TRBJ1-5; a possible D gene is TRBD1 (6 bases). V was pared by 2 bases and J by 6 bases, with 8 bases between. CDR1 is KGHSH, CDR2 LQKENI, per germline. This CDR3 region has 13 residues. The CDR3 sequence: CASSPDRSQPQHF. The CDR3 DNA sequence: TGTGCCAGCTCACCAGACAGGAGTCAGCCCCAGCATTTT.

Comments on this clone: The same CDR3 is also encoded by other DNA sequences in this sample. This chain joins TRBV19 and TRBJ1-5; no firm D call. The CDR3 has 13 amino acids. CDR1 LNHDA and CDR2 SQIVND come from the germline V gene (reference sequence). The germline V and J ends were trimmed by 3 bases and 1 base, with 4 bases remaining between them. The CDR3 DNA is TGTGCCAGTAGTATGGGAAGCAATCAGCCCCAGCATTTT. Amino acid sequence: CASSMGSNQPQHF.

The chain is built from TRBV7-8 and TRBJ2-7; D remains unclear. Trimming shortened V by 3 bases and J by 3 bases, and 6 bases separated the two germline ends. The CDR3 contains 12 residues. The germline V gene encodes CDR1 SGHVS and CDR2 FQNEAQ. CDR3 nucleotides: TGTGCCAGCAGCTTCAGCGACTACGAGCAGTACTTC. It translates to CASSFSDYEQYF.

This chain connects TRBV18 to TRBJ2-7; D remains ambiguous. Trimming shortened V by 4 bases and J by 3 bases, and 13 bases separated the two germline ends. The V gene's germline CDR1 is KGHSH and CDR2 LQKENI. The CDR3 consists of 14 residues. The CDR3 reads CASSLRAQYYEQYF. In nucleotides, the CDR3 is TGTGCCAGCTCACTTAGGGCACAATACTACGAGCAGTACTTC.

The chain recombines TRBV7-3 with TRBJ2-1; 7 bases fit TRBD1. This CDR3 has 14 residues. Germline loops: CDR1 SGHTA, CDR2 FQGTGA. Trimming at V came to 5 bases and at J to 5 bases, leaving 6 bases not matched to a gene. The CDR3 spells CASSLRDRHNEQFF. Here the CDR3 DNA reads TGTGCCAGCAGCCTCCGGGACAGACACAATGAGCAGTTCTTC.

This rearrangement joins TRBV15 to TRBJ2-7; D gene unclear. The germline V gene has CDR1 LNHNV and CDR2 YYDKDF (reference sequence). The length of the CDR3 is 16 residues. Trimming removed 0 bases at V and 3 bases at J, with 15 bases between. The CDR3 sequence: CATSRDQGSGVYEQYF. DNA for the CDR3: TGTGCCACCAGCAGAGATCAAGGTTCGGGTGTCTACGAGCAGTACTTC.

This clone is a singleton in its sample. The J gene is TRBJ1-2, the V gene TRBV5-8; D gene ambiguous. The germline CDR1 and CDR2 sequences are SGHTS and YDEGEE. V was trimmed by 2 bases and J by 2 bases, leaving 4 bases between them. The CDR3 has 12 residues. Here the CDR3 reads CASSFRNYGYTF. CDR3 bases: TGTGCCAGCAGCTTCAGGAACTATGGCTACACCTTC.